This T cell receptor beta chain was captured by sequencing in a study of T cells in Graves' hyperthyroidism and ophthalmopathy. Overall study findings and caveats: A model of 13 V-J pairs discriminated ophthalmopathy from stable hyperthyroidism. Blood also held most thyroid clonotypes expanded beyond 0.001.

Trimming shortened V by 4 bases and J by 8 bases, and 15 bases separated the two germline ends. CDR3 length equals 14 residues. Germline V gene sequence: CDR1 MNHNS, CDR2 SASEGT. Many counts were recorded for this clonotype. Its antigen is unknown. Regions amplified from RNA transcripts were the TCR beta CDR3 regions. Researchers ran a first-round RT-PCR on the TCR CDR3 using the HTBI primer set. Using its own MiXCR run on the multiplex PCR reads, TCRdb lists one record per CDR3 protein. The sample yields 490,000 or so distinct CDR3 sequences, less than 20% seen once. The clonotype was recovered from a man between 40 and 49 years old with Graves' ophthalmopathy. The V call is TRBV6-1, the J call TRBJ2-1; D uncertain. Sequencing was performed on blood. Written as DNA, the CDR3 is TGTGCCAGCAGTGTCCTTATCGCTTTCGATGAGCAGTTCTTC. Its translation: CASSVLIAFDEQFF.